The entry below describes one T cell receptor beta chain. Extracted from the samples, RNA was reverse transcribed into cDNA to serve as the sequencing template. Libraries were prepared by immunoSEQ multiplex PCR; TCRdb keeps only in-frame clonotypes and omits some of them. The table includes approximately 150,000 clones, 67% detected once. This specimen comes from a study of CD8+ T cells in alopecia areata. Study details: Each of the treated patients was given oral tofacitinib, 5 to 10 mg twice daily, for moderate-to-severe alopecia areata.

The V gene's germline CDR1 is MGHRA and CDR2 YSYEKL. V lost 4 bases to trimming and J lost 6 bases, with 19 bases between them. This CDR3 comprises 16 residues. Sequencing used CD8+ T cells sorted from blood, obtained at week 0. The TCR originated in a human donor with alopecia areata. The J gene is TRBJ2-1, the V gene TRBV4-1; D not resolved. CDR3 nucleotide sequence: TGCGCCAGCAGCCCCCGGTCCGGGCAGTTAACCAATGAGCAGTTCTTC. This gives the protein CASSPRSGQLTNEQFF.